The sequence of this TCR beta chain was determined in a study of blood T cells in healthy people across ages. Study conclusions and caveats: Older age coincided with a roughly linear decline in TCR beta diversity per million T cells. The study found more naive CD4+ cells and higher diversity in long-lived than aged donors.

The authors ran a second PCR of about 6 to 11 cycles using a sample-barcoded 5' primer and a J-beta primer mix. A template-switch adaptor that had 12 random nucleotides put a tag on each cDNA molecule. TCRdb ran MiXCR on the 5' RACE reads and lists one entry per CDR3 protein. In the table there are about 830,000 distinct CDR3 sequences, 58% of which are singletons. This clonotype appeared once. The antigen is unknown. One junction end disagrees with the germline gene, perhaps due to a read error. There are 13 residues in the CDR3. Germline CDR1 is DFQATT and CDR2 is SNEGSKA (reference sequence). This receptor was taken from a man between 25 and 39 years old in good health. This chain uses TRBV20-1 with TRBJ2-5; D gene uncertain. With the DNA end fitting TRBJ2-7 better, the J assignment may be wrong. Sequenced input: blood. DNA of the CDR3: TGCAATGCTATTGAAGACTTAGCCTACGAGCAGTACTTC. Its protein product is CNAIEDLAYEQYF.